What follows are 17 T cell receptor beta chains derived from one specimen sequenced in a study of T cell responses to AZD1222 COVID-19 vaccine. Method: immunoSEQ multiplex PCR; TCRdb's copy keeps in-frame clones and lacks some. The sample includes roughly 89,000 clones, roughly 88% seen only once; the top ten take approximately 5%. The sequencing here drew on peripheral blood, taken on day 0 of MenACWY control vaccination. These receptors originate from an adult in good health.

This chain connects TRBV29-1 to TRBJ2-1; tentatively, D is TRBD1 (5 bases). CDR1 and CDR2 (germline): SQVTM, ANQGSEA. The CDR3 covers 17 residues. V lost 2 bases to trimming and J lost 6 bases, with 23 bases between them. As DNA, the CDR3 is TGCAGCGTTGAACTGACTGGGATTGACAGTCACGCCAATGAGCAGTTCTTC. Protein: CSVELTGIDSHANEQFF.

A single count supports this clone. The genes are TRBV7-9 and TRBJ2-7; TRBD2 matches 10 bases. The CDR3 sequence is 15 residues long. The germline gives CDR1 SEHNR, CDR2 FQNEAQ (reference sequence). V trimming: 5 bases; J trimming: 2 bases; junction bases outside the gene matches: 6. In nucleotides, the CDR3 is TGTGCCAGCAGCAGGGGACTAGCGAGCCCCTACGAGCAGTACTTC. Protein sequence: CASSRGLASPYEQYF.

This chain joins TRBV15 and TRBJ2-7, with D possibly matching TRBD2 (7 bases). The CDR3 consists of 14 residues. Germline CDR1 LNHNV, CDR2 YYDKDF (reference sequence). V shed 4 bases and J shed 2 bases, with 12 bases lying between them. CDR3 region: CATSMGRGAYEQYF. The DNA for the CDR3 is TGTGCCACCAGCATGGGGAGGGGGGCCTACGAGCAGTACTTC.

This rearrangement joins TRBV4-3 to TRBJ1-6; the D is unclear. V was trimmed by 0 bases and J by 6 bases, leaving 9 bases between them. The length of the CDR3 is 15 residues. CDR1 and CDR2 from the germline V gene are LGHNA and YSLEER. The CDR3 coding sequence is TGCGCCAGCAGCCAAGAAGTACAGATTAATTCACCCCTCCACTTT. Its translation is CASSQEVQINSPLHF.

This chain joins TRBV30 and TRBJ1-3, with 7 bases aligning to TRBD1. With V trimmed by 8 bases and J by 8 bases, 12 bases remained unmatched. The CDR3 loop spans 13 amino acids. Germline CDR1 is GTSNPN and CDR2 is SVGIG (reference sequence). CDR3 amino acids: CAQLGDRVDTIYF. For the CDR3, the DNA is TGTGCCCAGCTCGGTGACAGGGTGGACACCATATATTTT.

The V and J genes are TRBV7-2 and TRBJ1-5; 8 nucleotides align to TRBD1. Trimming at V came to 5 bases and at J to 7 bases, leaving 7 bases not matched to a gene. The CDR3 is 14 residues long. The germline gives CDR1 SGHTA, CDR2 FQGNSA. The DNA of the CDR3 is TGTGCCAGCAGCCTGACAGGGGTCCGGCAGCCCCAGCATTTT. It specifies CASSLTGVRQPQHF.

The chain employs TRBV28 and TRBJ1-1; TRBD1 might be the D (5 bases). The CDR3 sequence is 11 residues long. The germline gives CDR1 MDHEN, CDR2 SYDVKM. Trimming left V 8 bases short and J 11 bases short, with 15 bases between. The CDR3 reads CASGGELGAFF. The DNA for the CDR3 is TGTGCCAGCGGGGGGGAGTTGGGTGCTTTCTTT.

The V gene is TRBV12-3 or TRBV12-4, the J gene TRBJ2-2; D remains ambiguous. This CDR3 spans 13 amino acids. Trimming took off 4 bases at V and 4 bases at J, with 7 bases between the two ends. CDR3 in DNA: TGTGCCAGCAGTTCCTACAGCACCGGGGAGCTGTTTTTT. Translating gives CASSSYSTGELFF.

The CDR3 loop reads CSASRQGGYTF. The CDR3 region has the DNA TGCAGTGCTAGTAGACAGGGAGGCTACACCTTC. The chain carries TRBV20-1 and TRBJ1-2, with 7 positions matching TRBD1. Germline CDR1 DFQATT, CDR2 SNEGSKA (reference sequence). V was pared by 3 bases and J by 8 bases, with 3 bases of the junction left unmatched. The CDR3 is made up of 11 amino acids.

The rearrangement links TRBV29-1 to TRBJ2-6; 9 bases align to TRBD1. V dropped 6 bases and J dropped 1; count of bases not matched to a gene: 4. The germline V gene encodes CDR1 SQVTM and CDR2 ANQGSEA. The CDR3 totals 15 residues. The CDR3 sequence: CSVGTGRSGANVLTF. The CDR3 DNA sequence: TGCAGCGTCGGGACAGGGAGGTCTGGGGCCAACGTCCTGACTTTC. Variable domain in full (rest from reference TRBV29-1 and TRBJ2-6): SAVISQKPSRDICQRGTSLTIQCQVDSQVTMMFWYRQQPGQSLTLIATANQGSEATYESGFVIDKFPISRPNLTFSTLTVSNMSPEDSSIYLCSVGTGRSGANVLTFGAGSRLTVL.

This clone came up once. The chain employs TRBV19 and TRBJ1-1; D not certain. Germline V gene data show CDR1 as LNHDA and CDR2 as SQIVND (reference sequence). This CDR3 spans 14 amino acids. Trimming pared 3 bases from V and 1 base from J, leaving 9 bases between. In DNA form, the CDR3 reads TGTGCCAGTAGTATTGGGCAGCAGAACACTGAAGCTTTCTTT. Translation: CASSIGQQNTEAFF.

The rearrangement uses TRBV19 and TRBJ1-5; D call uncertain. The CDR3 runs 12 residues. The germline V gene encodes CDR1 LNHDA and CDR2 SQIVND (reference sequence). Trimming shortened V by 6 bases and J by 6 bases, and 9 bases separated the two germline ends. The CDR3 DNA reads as TGTGCCAGTAGAGGGATCGGTCAGCCCCAGCATTTT. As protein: CASRGIGQPQHF.

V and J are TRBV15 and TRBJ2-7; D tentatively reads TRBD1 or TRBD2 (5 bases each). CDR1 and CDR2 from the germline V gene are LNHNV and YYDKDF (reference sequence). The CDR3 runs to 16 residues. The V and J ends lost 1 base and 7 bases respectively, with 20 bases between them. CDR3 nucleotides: TGTGCCACCAGCAGAGCCCTGGGACGGATGACTGGGGAGCAGTACTTC. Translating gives CATSRALGRMTGEQYF.

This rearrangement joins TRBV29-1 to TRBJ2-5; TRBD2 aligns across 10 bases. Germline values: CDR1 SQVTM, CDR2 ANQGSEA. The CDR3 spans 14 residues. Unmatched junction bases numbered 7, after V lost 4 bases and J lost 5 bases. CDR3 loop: CSVAPSGSRETQYF. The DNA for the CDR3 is TGCAGCGTTGCGCCTAGCGGGAGTCGGGAGACCCAGTACTTC. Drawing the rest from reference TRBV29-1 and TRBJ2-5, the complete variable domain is SAVISQKPSRDICQRGTSLTIQCQVDSQVTMMFWYRQQPGQSLTLIATANQGSEATYESGFVIDKFPISRPNLTFSTLTVSNMSPEDSSIYLCSVAPSGSRETQYFGPGTRLLVL.

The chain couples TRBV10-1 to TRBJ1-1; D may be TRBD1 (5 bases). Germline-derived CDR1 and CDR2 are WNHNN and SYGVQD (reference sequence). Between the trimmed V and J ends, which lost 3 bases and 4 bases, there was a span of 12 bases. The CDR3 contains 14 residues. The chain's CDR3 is CASSDGGGLTEAFF. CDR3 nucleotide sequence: TGCGCCAGCAGTGACGGGGGTGGGCTCACTGAAGCTTTCTTT.

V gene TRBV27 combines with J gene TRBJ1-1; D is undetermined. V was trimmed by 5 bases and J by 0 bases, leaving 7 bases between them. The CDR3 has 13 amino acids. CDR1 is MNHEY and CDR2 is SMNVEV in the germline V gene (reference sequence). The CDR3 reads CASSQQLNTEAFF. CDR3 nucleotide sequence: TGTGCCAGCAGTCAACAGCTGAACACTGAAGCTTTCTTT.

In nucleotides, the CDR3 is TGTGCCAGCAGCCCTGAACCGGGACAGGGGGTGAATGAGCAGTTCTTC. Translated: CASSPEPGQGVNEQFF. This chain connects TRBV5-4 to TRBJ2-1, with 11 bases matching TRBD1. Germline lookup yields CDR1 SGHNT and CDR2 YYREEE (reference sequence). V trimming: 4 bases; J trimming: 7 bases; junction bases outside the gene matches: 10. This CDR3 spans 16 amino acids. Using reference TRBV5-4 and TRBJ2-1 for the parts outside the CDR3, the full variable domain is ETGVTQSPTHLIKTRGQQVTLRCSSQSGHNTVSWYQQALGQGPQFIFQYYREEENGRGNFPPRFSGLQFPNYSSELNVNALELDDSALYLCASSPEPGQGVNEQFFGPGTRLTVL.